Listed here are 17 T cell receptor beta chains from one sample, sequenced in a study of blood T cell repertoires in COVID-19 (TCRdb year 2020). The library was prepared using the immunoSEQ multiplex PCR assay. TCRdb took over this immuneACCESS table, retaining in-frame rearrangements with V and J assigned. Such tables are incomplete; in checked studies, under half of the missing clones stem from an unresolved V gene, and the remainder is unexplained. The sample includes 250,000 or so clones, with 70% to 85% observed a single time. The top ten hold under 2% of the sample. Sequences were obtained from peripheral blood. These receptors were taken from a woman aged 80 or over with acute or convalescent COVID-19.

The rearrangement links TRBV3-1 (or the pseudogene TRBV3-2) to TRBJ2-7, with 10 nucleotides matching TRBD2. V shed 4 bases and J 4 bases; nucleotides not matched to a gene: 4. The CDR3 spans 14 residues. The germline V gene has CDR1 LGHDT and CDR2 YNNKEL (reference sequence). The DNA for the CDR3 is TGTGCCAGCAGCCGACTAGCGGGTACATACGAGCAGTACTTC. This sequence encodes CASSRLAGTYEQYF.

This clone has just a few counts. CDR3 in DNA: TGTGCCAGCAGCCCGGGACTTGAATCCTACGAGCAGTACTTC. As protein: CASSPGLESYEQYF. The chain combines TRBV5-4 with TRBJ2-7; perhaps TRBD2 as D (6 bases). Deletions cut 4 bases from V and 1 base from J, with 12 bases between. This CDR3 region has 14 residues. The germline V gene encodes CDR1 SGHNT and CDR2 YYREEE (reference sequence).

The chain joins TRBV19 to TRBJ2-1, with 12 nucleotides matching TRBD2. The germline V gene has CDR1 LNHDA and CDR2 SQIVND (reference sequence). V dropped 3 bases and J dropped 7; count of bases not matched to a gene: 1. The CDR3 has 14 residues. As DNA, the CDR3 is TGTGCCAGTAGTATCCTAGCGGGAGGGAATGAGCAGTTCTTC. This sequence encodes CASSILAGGNEQFF.

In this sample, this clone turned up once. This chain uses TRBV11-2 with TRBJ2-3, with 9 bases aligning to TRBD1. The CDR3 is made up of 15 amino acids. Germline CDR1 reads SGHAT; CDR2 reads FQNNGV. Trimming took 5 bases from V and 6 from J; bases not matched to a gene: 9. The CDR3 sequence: CASSRRDRVYDTQYF. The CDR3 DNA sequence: TGTGCCAGCAGCCGGAGGGACAGGGTGTACGATACGCAGTATTTT.

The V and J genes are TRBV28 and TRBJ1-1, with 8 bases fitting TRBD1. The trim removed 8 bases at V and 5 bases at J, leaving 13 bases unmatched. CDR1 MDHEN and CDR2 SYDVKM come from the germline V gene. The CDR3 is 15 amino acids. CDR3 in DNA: TGTGCCAGCCATCCAGGGGGCGAACCCACGACTGAAGCTTTCTTT. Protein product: CASHPGGEPTTEAFF.

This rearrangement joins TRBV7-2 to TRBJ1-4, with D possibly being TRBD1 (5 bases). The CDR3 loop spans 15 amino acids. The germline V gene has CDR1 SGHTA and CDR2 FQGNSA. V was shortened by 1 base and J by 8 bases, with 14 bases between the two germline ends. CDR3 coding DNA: TGTGCCAGCAGCTTAGTAGGAGGGGCCGGGGAAAAACTGTTTTTT. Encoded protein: CASSLVGGAGEKLFF.

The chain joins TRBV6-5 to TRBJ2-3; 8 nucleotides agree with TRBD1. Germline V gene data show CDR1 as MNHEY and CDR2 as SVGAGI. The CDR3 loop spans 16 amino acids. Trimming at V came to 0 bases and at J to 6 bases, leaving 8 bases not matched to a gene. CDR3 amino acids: CASSYSWQGASDTQYF. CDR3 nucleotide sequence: TGTGCCAGCAGTTACTCGTGGCAGGGGGCATCTGATACGCAGTATTTT.

CDR3 DNA sequence: TGTGCCAGCAGCCCGGACAGGGGTTATTTTGAGCAGTTCTTC. It is translated as CASSPDRGYFEQFF. The V gene is TRBV7-2, the J gene TRBJ2-1; TRBD1 aligns across 9 bases. V lost 5 bases and J lost 9; bases outside the gene matches: 8. Germline CDR1 SGHTA, CDR2 FQGNSA. CDR3 length: 14 residues.

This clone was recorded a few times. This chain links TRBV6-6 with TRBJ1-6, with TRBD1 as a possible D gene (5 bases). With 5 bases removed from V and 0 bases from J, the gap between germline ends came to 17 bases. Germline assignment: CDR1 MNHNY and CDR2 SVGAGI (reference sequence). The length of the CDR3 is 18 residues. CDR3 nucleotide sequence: TGTGCCAGCAGTCTGTTCGCCGACAGACCCTCCTATAATTCACCCCTCCACTTT. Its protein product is CASSLFADRPSYNSPLHF.

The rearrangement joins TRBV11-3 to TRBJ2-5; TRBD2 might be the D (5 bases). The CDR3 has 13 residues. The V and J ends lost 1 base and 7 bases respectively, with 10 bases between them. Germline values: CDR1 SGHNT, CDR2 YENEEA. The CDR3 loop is CASSLATRGTQYF. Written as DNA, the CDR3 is TGTGCCAGCAGCTTAGCAACACGGGGGACCCAGTACTTC. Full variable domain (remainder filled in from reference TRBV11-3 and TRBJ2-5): EAGVVQSPRYKIIEKKQPVAFWCNPISGHNTLYWYLQNLGQGPELLIRYENEEAVDDSQLPKDRFSAERLKGVDSTLKIQPAELGDSAVYLCASSLATRGTQYFGPGTRLLVL.

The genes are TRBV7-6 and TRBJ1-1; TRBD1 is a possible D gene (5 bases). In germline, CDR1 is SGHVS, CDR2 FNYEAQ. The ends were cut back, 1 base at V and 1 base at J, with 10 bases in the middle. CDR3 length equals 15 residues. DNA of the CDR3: TGTGCCAGCAGCTTAGAATCGGGGGGGAACACTGAAGCTTTCTTT. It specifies CASSLESGGNTEAFF.

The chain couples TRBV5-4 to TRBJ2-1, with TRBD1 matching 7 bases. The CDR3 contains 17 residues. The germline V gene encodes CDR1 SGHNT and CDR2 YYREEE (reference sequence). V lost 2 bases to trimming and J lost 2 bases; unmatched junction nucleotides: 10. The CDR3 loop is CASSLKQGPQAYNEQFF. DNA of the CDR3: TGTGCCAGCAGCTTAAAACAGGGGCCCCAGGCCTACAATGAGCAGTTCTTC.

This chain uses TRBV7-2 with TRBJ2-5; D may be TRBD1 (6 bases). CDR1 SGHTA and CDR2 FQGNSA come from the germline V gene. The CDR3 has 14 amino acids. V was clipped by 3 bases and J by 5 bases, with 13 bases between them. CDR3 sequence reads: CASSLAGAGETQYF. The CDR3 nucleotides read TGTGCCAGCAGCTTGGCAGGGGCTGGGGAGACCCAGTACTTC.

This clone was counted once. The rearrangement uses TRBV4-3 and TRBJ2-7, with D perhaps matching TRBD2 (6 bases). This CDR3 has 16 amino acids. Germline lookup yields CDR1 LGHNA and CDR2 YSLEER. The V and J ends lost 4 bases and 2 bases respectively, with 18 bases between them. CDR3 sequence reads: CASSPMTGVVPYEQYF. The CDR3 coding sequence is TGCGCCAGCAGCCCTATGACGGGAGTAGTACCCTACGAGCAGTACTTC.

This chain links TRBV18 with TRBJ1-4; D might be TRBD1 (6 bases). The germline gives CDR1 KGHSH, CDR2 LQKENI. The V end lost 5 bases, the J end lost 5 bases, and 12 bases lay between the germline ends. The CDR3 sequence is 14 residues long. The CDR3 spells CASSSGVGNEKLFF. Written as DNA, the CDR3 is TGTGCCAGCTCATCAGGGGTGGGGAATGAAAAACTGTTTTTT.

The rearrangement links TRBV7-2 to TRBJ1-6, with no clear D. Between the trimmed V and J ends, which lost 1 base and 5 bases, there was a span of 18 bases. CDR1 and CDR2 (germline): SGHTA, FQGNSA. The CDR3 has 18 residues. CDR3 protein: CASSLGQAGLYNNSPLHF. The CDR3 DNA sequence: TGTGCCAGCAGCTTAGGGCAGGCCGGCCTATACAATAATTCACCCCTCCACTTT.

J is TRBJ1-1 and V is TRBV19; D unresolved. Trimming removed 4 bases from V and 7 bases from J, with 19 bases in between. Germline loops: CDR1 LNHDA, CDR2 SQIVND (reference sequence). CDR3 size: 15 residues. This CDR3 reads CASSRAGRPTFEAFF. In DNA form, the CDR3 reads TGTGCCAGTAGTAGAGCCGGGAGACCTACCTTTGAAGCTTTCTTT. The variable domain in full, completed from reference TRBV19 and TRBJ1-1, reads DGGITQSPKYLFRKEGQNVTLSCEQNLNHDAMYWYRQDPGQGLRLIYYSQIVNDFQKGDIAEGYSVSREKKESFPLTVTSAQKNPTAFYLCASSRAGRPTFEAFFGQGTRLTVV.